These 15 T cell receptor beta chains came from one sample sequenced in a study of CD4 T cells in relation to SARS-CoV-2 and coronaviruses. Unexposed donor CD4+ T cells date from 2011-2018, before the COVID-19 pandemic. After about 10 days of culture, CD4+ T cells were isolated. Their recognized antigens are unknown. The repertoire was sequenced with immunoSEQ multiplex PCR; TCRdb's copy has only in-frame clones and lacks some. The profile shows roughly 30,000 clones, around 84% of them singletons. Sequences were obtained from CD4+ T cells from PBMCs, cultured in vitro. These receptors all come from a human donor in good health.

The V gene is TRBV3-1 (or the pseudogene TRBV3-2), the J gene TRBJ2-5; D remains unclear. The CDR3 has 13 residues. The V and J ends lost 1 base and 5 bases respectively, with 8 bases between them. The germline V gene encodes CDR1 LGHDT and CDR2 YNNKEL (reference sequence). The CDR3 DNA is TGTGCCAGCAGCCAAGGAGGCTATGAGACCCAGTACTTC. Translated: CASSQGGYETQYF.

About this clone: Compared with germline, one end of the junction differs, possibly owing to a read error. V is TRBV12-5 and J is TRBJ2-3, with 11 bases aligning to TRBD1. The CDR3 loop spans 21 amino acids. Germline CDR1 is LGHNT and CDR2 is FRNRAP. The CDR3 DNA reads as TGTGCTGGTGGTTTGGCCCCAGAATCGGGACAGGGGGTTTGGGCCACAGATACGCAGTATTTT. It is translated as CAGGLAPESGQGVWATDTQYF. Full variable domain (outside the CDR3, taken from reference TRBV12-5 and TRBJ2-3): DARVTQTPRHKVTEMGQEVTMRCQPILGHNTVFWYRQTMMQGLELLAYFRNRAPLDDSGMPKDRFSAEMPDATLATLKIQPSEPRDSAVYFCAGGLAPESGQGVWATDTQYFGPGTRLTVL.

CDR3 amino acids: CASSLASASGGPSSYEQYF. The CDR3 nucleotides read TGTGCCAGCAGCTTAGCGTCGGCTAGCGGGGGCCCTAGCTCCTACGAGCAGTACTTC. The V gene is TRBV7-8, the J gene TRBJ2-7; 10 bases agree with TRBD2. CDR1 SGHVS and CDR2 FQNEAQ come from the germline V gene. The CDR3 covers 19 residues. V lost 0 bases and J lost 0; bases outside the gene matches: 11.

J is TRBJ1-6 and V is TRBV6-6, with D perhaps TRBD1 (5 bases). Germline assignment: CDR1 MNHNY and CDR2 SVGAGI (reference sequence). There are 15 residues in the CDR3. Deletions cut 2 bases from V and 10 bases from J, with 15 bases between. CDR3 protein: CASSYPTGAGSPLHF. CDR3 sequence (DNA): TGTGCCAGCAGTTACCCCACAGGAGCAGGATCACCCCTCCACTTT.

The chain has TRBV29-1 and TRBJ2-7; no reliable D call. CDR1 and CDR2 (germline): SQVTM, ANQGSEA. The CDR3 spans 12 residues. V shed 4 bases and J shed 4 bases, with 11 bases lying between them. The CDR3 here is CSVGAGGYEQYF. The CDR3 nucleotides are TGCAGCGTTGGGGCAGGCGGATACGAGCAGTACTTC.

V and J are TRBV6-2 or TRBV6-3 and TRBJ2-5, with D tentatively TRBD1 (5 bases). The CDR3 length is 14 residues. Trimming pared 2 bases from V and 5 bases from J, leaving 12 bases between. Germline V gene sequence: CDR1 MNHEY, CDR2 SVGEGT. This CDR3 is CASSYAGAGETQYF. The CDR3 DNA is TGTGCCAGCAGTTACGCTGGGGCAGGGGAGACCCAGTACTTC.

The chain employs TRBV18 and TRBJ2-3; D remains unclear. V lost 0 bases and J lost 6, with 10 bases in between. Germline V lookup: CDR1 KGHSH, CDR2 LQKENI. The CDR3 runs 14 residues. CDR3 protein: CASSPPSGFDTQYF. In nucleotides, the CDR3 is TGTGCCAGCTCACCACCGTCAGGTTTTGATACGCAGTATTTT. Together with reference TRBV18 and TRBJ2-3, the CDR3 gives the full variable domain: NAGVMQNPRHLVRRRGQEARLRCSPMKGHSHVYWYRQLPEEGLKFMVYLQKENIIDESGMPKERFSAEFPKEGPSILRIQQVVRGDSAAYFCASSPPSGFDTQYFGPGTRLTVL.

CDR3 region: CASTMTGSVEAFF. The CDR3 DNA reads TGTGCCAGCACTATGACAGGGTCGGTGGAAGCTTTCTTT. This sequence joins TRBV21-1 and TRBJ1-1; the table gives TRBD1 as D, unverified against the DNA. TRBV21-1 is recorded as a pseudogene. The CDR3 extends over 13 amino acids.

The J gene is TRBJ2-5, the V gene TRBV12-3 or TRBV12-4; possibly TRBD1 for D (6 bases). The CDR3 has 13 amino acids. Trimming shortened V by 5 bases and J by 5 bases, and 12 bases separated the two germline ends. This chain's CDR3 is CASSHRDGETQYF. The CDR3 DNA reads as TGTGCCAGCAGTCACAGGGATGGGGAGACCCAGTACTTC.

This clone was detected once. The CDR3 sequence is CASSPSQGHTGELFF. DNA for the CDR3: TGTGCCAGCAGCCCTAGCCAGGGTCACACCGGGGAGCTGTTTTTT. This chain uses TRBV14 with TRBJ2-2; D possibly uses TRBD1 or TRBD2 (5 bases each). CDR1 is SGHDN and CDR2 is FVKESK in the germline V gene. V shed 4 bases and J shed 3 bases, with 12 bases lying between them. The length of the CDR3 is 15 residues.

The CDR3 protein is CAISEGEGARGNTIYF. The CDR3, as DNA: TGTGCCATCAGCGAGGGGGAGGGGGCGCGAGGAAACACCATATATTTT. The V call is TRBV10-3, the J call TRBJ1-3; 7 bases map to TRBD1. The CDR3 is made up of 16 amino acids. J gave up 4 bases and V 6 bases, and 12 bases lay outside the gene matches. From germline, CDR1 is ENHRY and CDR2 SYGVKD.

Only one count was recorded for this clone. CDR3 in amino acids: CTSSTGGAGGPWEQYF. Here the CDR3 DNA reads TGCACCAGCAGCACGGGCGGAGCGGGAGGGCCTTGGGAGCAGTACTTC. This sequence joins TRBV1 and TRBJ2-7; the D call of TRBD2 is as the table states it, not checked on the DNA. TRBV1 is tagged as a pseudogene. This CDR3 comprises 16 residues.

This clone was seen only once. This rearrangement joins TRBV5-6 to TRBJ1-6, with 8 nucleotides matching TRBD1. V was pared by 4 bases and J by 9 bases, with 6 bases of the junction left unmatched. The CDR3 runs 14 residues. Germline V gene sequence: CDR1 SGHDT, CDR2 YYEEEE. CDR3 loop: CASSTGQGGSPLHF. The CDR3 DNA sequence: TGTGCCAGCAGCACCGGACAGGGAGGTTCACCCCTCCACTTT.

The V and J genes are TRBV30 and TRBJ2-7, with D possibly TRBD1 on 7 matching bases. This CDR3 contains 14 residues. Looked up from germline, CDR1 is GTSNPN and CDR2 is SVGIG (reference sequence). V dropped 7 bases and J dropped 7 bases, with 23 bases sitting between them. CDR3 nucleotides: TGTGCCTCCCAACCGGCAGGGGGGTTGGGAGAGCAGTACTTC. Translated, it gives CASQPAGGLGEQYF.

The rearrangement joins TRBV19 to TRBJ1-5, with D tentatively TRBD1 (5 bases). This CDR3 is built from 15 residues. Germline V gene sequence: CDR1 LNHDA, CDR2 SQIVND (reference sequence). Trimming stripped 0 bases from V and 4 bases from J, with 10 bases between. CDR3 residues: CASSIEGLMNQPQHF. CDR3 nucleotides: TGTGCCAGTAGTATAGAGGGGCTGATGAATCAGCCCCAGCATTTT.